Here is one TCR beta chain with its context. The data belong to a study of blood T cell repertoires in COVID-19. Germline loops: CDR1 LNHDA, CDR2 SQIVND (reference sequence). The CDR3 totals 15 residues. The ends were cut back, 3 bases at V and 0 bases at J, with 11 bases in the middle. Measured with immunoSEQ multiplex PCR; TCRdb has only the in-frame clones, and not every one. The data contain approximately 350,000 clones, about 90% of them seen just once; the ten biggest clones take up 2.5% to 3%. Recovered Cohort 3 donors showed two negative PCRs, clearance, or symptom resolution. This chain links TRBV19 with TRBJ1-2; D might be TRBD1 (5 bases). The sequencing input was PBMCs or T cells enriched from blood (not recorded which). This clonotype was sampled from a woman under 40 who had recovered from COVID-19. The CDR3 protein is CASSMGRRANYGYTF. The CDR3 DNA follows: TGTGCCAGTAGTATGGGGCGGAGGGCTAACTATGGCTACACCTTC.